Presented here are 22 T cell receptor beta chains from one specimen sequenced in a study of a mutant IDH1 vaccine in newly diagnosed glioma. These receptors have no known antigen. Time point of the sample: week 5, during vaccination. Doses of 300 ug of mutant IDH1 20-mer peptide were given with topical imiquimod. Sequenced by immunoSEQ multiplex PCR; TCRdb stores in-frame clones only, minus some. This table holds some 51,000 clones, about three quarters found once. The source was PBMCs, collected from a glioma patient whose treatment included an IDH1 peptide vaccine. These receptors all come from a man aged 45 to 65 with glioma.

V is TRBV19 and J is TRBJ1-5, with 8 bases aligning to TRBD1. This CDR3 spans 15 amino acids. With 5 bases clipped from V and 7 bases from J, the junction kept 10 bases outside the gene matches. In germline, CDR1 is LNHDA, CDR2 SQIVND (reference sequence). CDR3 protein: CASSSSRDRMQPQHF. The CDR3 DNA sequence: TGTGCCAGTAGTTCCTCCCGGGACAGGATGCAGCCCCAGCATTTT. The entire variable domain, with the rest obtained from reference TRBV19 and TRBJ1-5, is as follows: DGGITQSPKYLFRKEGQNVTLSCEQNLNHDAMYWYRQDPGQGLRLIYYSQIVNDFQKGDIAEGYSVSREKKESFPLTVTSAQKNPTAFYLCASSSSRDRMQPQHFGDGTRLSIL.

CDR3: CASSSSQGWAEAFF. The CDR3 DNA follows: TGTGCCAGCAGTTCCTCACAGGGTTGGGCTGAAGCTTTCTTT. The chain has TRBV27 and TRBJ1-1; tentatively, D is TRBD1 (6 bases). Germline CDR1 reads MNHEY; CDR2 reads SMNVEV (reference sequence). Trimming pared 4 bases from V and 6 bases from J, leaving 15 bases between. This CDR3 region has 14 residues.

The CDR3 sequence is CASSSMTGRSYNEQFF. CDR3 DNA sequence: TGTGCCAGCAGCTCGATGACAGGGCGCTCCTACAATGAGCAGTTCTTC. The gene calls are TRBV5-6 and TRBJ2-1; the match to TRBD1 covers 7 bases. Germline CDR1 SGHDT, CDR2 YYEEEE. V shed 3 bases and J 0 bases; nucleotides not matched to a gene: 6. The CDR3 is 16 residues long.

This clone was counted only a few times. At one of its ends the junction is not consistent with the germline gene, which may arise from a read error. CDR3 in amino acids: CASSLGPEETQYF. CDR3 bases: TGTGCTAGCAGCTTAGGGCCAGAAGAGACCCAGTACTTC. The chain employs TRBV7-7 and TRBJ2-5; D is uncertain. This CDR3 is 13 amino acids long. Germline V gives CDR1 SSHAT, CDR2 FNYEAQ (reference sequence).

This rearrangement joins TRBV6-1 to TRBJ2-2; a possible D gene is TRBD2 (5 bases). Trimming removed 1 base from V and 0 bases from J, with 6 bases in between. CDR1 is MNHNS, CDR2 SASEGT, per germline. CDR3 length: 15 amino acids. The CDR3 region has the DNA TGTGCCAGCAGTGAAGAACTAGCGAACACCGGGGAGCTGTTTTTT. Its protein is CASSEELANTGELFF.

V is TRBV4-3 and J is TRBJ2-7; a weak D match, TRBD1 (5 bases). With 2 bases removed from V and 2 bases from J, the gap between germline ends came to 13 bases. CDR1 is LGHNA and CDR2 is YSLEER in the germline V gene. There are 15 residues in the CDR3. CDR3 protein: CASSQTQGSPYEQYF. CDR3 bases: TGCGCCAGCAGCCAAACCCAGGGTTCCCCCTACGAGCAGTACTTC.

This clone was observed a single time. The gene calls are TRBV13 and TRBJ2-2; no firm D call. V shed 5 bases and J shed 9 bases, with 16 bases lying between them. There are 14 residues in the CDR3. Germline CDR1 PRHDT, CDR2 FYEKMQ (reference sequence). This CDR3 is CASSLETGGRELFF. CDR3 DNA sequence: TGTGCCAGCAGCCTAGAGACGGGTGGTCGGGAGCTGTTTTTT. Using reference TRBV13 and TRBJ2-2 for the parts outside the CDR3, the full variable domain is AAGVIQSPRHLIKEKRETATLKCYPIPRHDTVYWYQQGPGQDPQFLISFYEKMQSDKGSIPDRFSAQQFSDYHSELNMSSLELGDSALYFCASSLETGGRELFFGEGSRLTVL.

The chain carries TRBV12-5 and TRBJ1-2; TRBD1 is a possible D gene (5 bases). With 6 bases removed from V and 8 bases from J, the gap between germline ends came to 13 bases. The germline gives CDR1 LGHNT, CDR2 FRNRAP. The CDR3 is 12 amino acids. DNA for the CDR3: TGTGCTAGTGGGATTGGGGGGTCCGGCTACACCTTC. Translating gives CASGIGGSGYTF.

The V and J genes are TRBV2 and TRBJ2-7; D possibly corresponds to TRBD1 (5 bases). V lost 10 bases, J lost 2 bases, and 15 bases lay in between. The V gene's germline CDR1 is SNHLY and CDR2 FYNNEI. CDR3 length: 13 amino acids. CDR3 sequence: CANRKTVTYEQYF. The DNA for the CDR3 is TGTGCCAACCGAAAGACAGTAACCTACGAGCAGTACTTC.

The chain links TRBV25-1 to TRBJ2-7, with TRBD1 identical over 9 bases. The germline CDR1 and CDR2 sequences are MGHDK and SYGVNS. There are 16 residues in the CDR3. Unmatched junction bases numbered 9, after V lost 4 bases and J lost 2 bases. CDR3: CASSVYGTGIPYEQYF. The CDR3 DNA reads TGTGCCAGCAGTGTCTACGGGACAGGGATTCCCTACGAGCAGTACTTC.

The rearrangement links TRBV6-1 to TRBJ1-1, with D perhaps matching TRBD1 (5 bases). Between the trimmed V and J ends, which lost 3 bases and 4 bases, there was a span of 9 bases. CDR1 and CDR2 from the germline V gene are MNHNS and SASEGT. The CDR3 totals 13 residues. CDR3 amino acids: CASSEGVVTEAFF. Written as DNA, the CDR3 is TGTGCCAGCAGTGAGGGGGTTGTCACTGAAGCTTTCTTT.

The J gene is TRBJ2-3, the V gene TRBV5-1, with 8 positions matching TRBD1. The CDR3 has 14 residues. Germline V gives CDR1 SGHRS, CDR2 YFSETQ. Losses at the gene ends were 4 bases for V and 3 bases for J; bases not matched to a gene: 4. As DNA, the CDR3 is TGCGCCAGCAGCCAGGGACAGGCTACAGATACGCAGTATTTT. This sequence encodes CASSQGQATDTQYF.

This sequence joins TRBV6-1 and TRBJ2-1, with TRBD2 identical over 8 bases. V lost 6 bases and J lost 7; bases outside the gene matches: 11. The germline CDR1 and CDR2 sequences are MNHNS and SASEGT. The length of the CDR3 is 15 residues. CDR3 residues: CASRATSGRQNEQFF. The CDR3 bases are TGTGCCAGCAGAGCAACTAGCGGCAGGCAAAATGAGCAGTTCTTC.

The rearrangement links TRBV7-8 to TRBJ2-3; D is unclear. The CDR3 loop spans 13 amino acids. Germline V gives CDR1 SGHVS, CDR2 FQNEAQ. Trimming shortened V by 3 bases and J by 6 bases, and 10 bases separated the two germline ends. The CDR3 spells CASSFTTADTQYF. CDR3 coding DNA: TGTGCCAGCAGCTTCACGACGGCGGATACGCAGTATTTT.

V and J are TRBV30 and TRBJ2-5, with 9 bases lining up with TRBD2. The CDR3 is 14 residues long. Trimming took 7 bases from V and 4 from J; bases not matched to a gene: 10. Germline V gene data show CDR1 as GTSNPN and CDR2 as SVGIG (reference sequence). As DNA, the CDR3 is TGTGCCTTCTTAGCGGGGGTGACGATAGAGACCCAGTACTTC. This sequence encodes CAFLAGVTIETQYF.

The gene calls are TRBV19 and TRBJ1-5, with TRBD1 matching over 7 bases. Per the germline V gene, CDR1 is LNHDA and CDR2 is SQIVND (reference sequence). The CDR3 is made up of 12 amino acids. V lost 7 bases and J lost 8; bases outside the gene matches: 5. The CDR3, as DNA: TGTGCCAGTAATCGACAGGGCGAGCCCCAGCATTTT. Its translation: CASNRQGEPQHF.

The chain links TRBV4-2 to TRBJ1-4, with 7 bases aligning to TRBD1. With 6 bases clipped from V and 5 bases from J, the junction kept 6 bases outside the gene matches. CDR1 and CDR2 (germline): LGHNA, YNFKEQ. The CDR3 length is 14 residues. The CDR3 DNA reads TGTGCCAGCAGACTCGGGACAGCAAATGAAAAACTGTTTTTT. Translated, it gives CASRLGTANEKLFF.

This chain joins TRBV4-3 and TRBJ1-2, with TRBD1 identical over 9 bases. The germline V gene has CDR1 LGHNA and CDR2 YSLEER. The CDR3 has 16 residues. Trimming removed 0 bases from V and 4 bases from J; junction bases left unmatched: 6. For the CDR3, the DNA is TGCGCCAGCAGCCAAGACAGGACAGGGGCTCCCTATGGCTACACCTTC. Translated: CASSQDRTGAPYGYTF.

The rearrangement joins TRBV2 to TRBJ1-3; D not resolved. CDR1 and CDR2 from the germline V gene are SNHLY and FYNNEI. CDR3 size: 15 residues. Trimming took 4 bases from V and 2 from J, leaving 12 bases between them. The CDR3 reads CASSGVTPPGNTIYF. The CDR3 nucleotides are TGTGCCAGCAGTGGGGTAACCCCGCCTGGAAACACCATATATTTT.

The rearrangement joins TRBV29-1 to TRBJ1-2, with TRBD1 matching 8 bases. CDR1 SQVTM and CDR2 ANQGSEA come from the germline V gene. V dropped 7 bases and J dropped 4; count of bases not matched to a gene: 8. This CDR3 region has 13 residues. The CDR3 DNA is TGCAGCGCCGCAGGGGGCGCTGGCTATGGCTACACCTTC. As protein: CSAAGGAGYGYTF.

The CDR3 is CASSDSGTGVYEQYF. Here the CDR3 DNA reads TGTGCCAGCAGCGATTCCGGGACAGGGGTCTACGAGCAGTACTTC. This chain links TRBV7-9 with TRBJ2-7, with 10 bases identical to TRBD1. The V and J ends lost 5 bases and 3 bases, in that order; junction bases with no gene match: 7. Germline V gene data show CDR1 as SEHNR and CDR2 as FQNEAQ (reference sequence). This CDR3 region has 15 residues.

V gene TRBV2 combines with J gene TRBJ1-5; no clear D. Germline V gene lookup returns CDR1 SNHLY and CDR2 FYNNEI. The CDR3 spans 18 residues. The ends were cut back, 2 bases at V and 0 bases at J, with 17 bases in the middle. The CDR3 reads CASSERDIQTFSNQPQHF. CDR3 DNA sequence: TGTGCCAGCAGTGAAAGGGATATCCAGACTTTTAGCAATCAGCCCCAGCATTTT. The variable domain in full, completed from reference TRBV2 and TRBJ1-5, reads EPEVTQTPSHQVTQMGQEVILRCVPISNHLYFYWYRQILGQKVEFLVSFYNNEISEKSEIFDDQFSVERPDGSNFTLKIRSTKLEDSAMYFCASSERDIQTFSNQPQHFGDGTRLSIL.